Described below is a single T cell receptor (beta chain) sequence and its context. These data belong to a study of blood T cell repertoires in COVID-19. CDR1 is KGHDR, CDR2 SFDVKD, per germline. Trimming pared 1 base from V and 0 bases from J, leaving 6 bases between. This CDR3 region has 16 residues. In the original workflow: Quantification of nucleated cells was approximated via reference gene primer amplification. Repertoires were generated with immunoSEQ multiplex PCR, while TCRdb's copy carries only in-frame clones and drops some. From that table come the V and J calls and clone size; the DNA was used to work out D and trimming. The repertoire has over 350,000 clones, about nine tenths of them found once; the top ten carry about 0.83%.

The rearrangement joins TRBV24-1 to TRBJ2-6; D possibly corresponds to TRBD2 (5 bases). The sample was PBMCs or T cells enriched from blood (not recorded which). The TCR originated in a woman aged 40 to 50 who had been exposed to COVID-19. The CDR3, as DNA: TGTGCCACCAGTGATTTAGGGAGCTCTGGGGCCAACGTCCTGACTTTC. This codes for CATSDLGSSGANVLTF.